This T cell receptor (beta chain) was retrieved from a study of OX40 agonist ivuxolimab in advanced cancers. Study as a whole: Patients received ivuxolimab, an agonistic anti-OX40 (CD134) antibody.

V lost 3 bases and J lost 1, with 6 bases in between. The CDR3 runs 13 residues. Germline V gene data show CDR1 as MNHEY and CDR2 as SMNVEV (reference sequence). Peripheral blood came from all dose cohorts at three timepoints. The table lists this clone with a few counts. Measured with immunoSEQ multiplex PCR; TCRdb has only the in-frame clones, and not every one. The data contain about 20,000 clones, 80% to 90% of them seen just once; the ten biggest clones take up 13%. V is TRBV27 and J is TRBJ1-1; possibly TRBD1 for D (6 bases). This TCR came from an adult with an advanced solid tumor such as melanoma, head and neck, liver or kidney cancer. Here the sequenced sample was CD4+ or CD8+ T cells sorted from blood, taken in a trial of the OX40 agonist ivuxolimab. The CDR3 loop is CASSLGQNTEAFF. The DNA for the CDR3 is TGTGCCAGCAGTTTGGGACAGAACACTGAAGCTTTCTTT.